This T cell receptor beta chain was captured in a study of blood T cell repertoires in COVID-19. Looking at the study overall: The United States, Italy and Spain provided the acute and convalescent COVID-19 samples.

In the source study's methods: Researchers report that nucleated cell counts were estimated from reference gene primer amplification. The data were produced by immunoSEQ multiplex PCR, yet TCRdb's version contains in-frame clones alone and is incomplete. The V and J calls and clone size are taken from that table; D and trimming were inferred from the DNA. This sample carries under 250,000 clones, roughly 80% of them seen once, and the ten largest clones take less than 2.5%. Germline V gene data show CDR1 as MGHRA and CDR2 as YSYEKL. The CDR3 has 15 amino acids. Between the trimmed V and J ends, which lost 1 base and 5 bases, there was a span of 14 bases.

Sample: peripheral blood. The chain employs TRBV4-1 and TRBJ2-5, with a weak D call TRBD1 (6 bases). The clonotype was recovered from a woman between 55 and 75 years old with acute or convalescent COVID-19. The chain's CDR3 is CASSQGTTGEETQYF. The CDR3 DNA reads TGCGCCAGCAGCCAAGGTACGACAGGTGAGGAGACCCAGTACTTC.